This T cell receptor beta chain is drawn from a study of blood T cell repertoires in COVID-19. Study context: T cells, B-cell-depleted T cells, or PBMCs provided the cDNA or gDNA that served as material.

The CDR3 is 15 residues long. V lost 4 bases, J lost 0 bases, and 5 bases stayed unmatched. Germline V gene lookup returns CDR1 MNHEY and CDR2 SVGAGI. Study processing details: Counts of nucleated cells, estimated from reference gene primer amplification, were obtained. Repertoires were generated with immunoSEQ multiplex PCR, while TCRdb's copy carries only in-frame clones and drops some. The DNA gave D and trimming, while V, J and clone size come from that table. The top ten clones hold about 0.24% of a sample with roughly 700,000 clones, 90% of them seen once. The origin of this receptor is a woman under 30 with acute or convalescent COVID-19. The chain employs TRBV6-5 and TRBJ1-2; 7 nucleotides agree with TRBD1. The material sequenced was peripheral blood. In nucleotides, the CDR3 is TGTGCCAGCAGTTCTCCGCAGGGGGCTAACTATGGCTACACCTTC. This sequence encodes CASSSPQGANYGYTF.